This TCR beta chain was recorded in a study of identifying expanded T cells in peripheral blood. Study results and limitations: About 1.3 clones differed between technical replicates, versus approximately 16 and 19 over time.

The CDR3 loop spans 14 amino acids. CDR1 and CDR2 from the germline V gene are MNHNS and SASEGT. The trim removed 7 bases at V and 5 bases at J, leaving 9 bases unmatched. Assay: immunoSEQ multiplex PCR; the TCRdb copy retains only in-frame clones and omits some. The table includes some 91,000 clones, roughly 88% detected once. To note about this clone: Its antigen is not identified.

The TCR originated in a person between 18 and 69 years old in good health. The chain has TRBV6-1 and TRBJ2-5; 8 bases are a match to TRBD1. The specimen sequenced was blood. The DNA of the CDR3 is TGTGCCAGCAATGCAGGACAGGGCTATGAGACCCAGTACTTC. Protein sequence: CASNAGQGYETQYF.